Detailed here is one T cell receptor beta chain. Antigen specificity is unknown. It is unclear where the CDR3 begins or ends on the DNA, so no DNA is shown, and the CDR3 is as TCRdb lists it. The entry originates in a study of T cells in Graves' hyperthyroidism and ophthalmopathy. Study background: Pretreatment peripheral blood was obtained at initial diagnosis.

Cells are PBMCs isolated from 10 ml of fresh blood. Study results and caveats: Blood samples included most of the expanded thyroid clonotypes exceeding 0.001.

The TCR beta CDR3 regions underwent amplification using RNA transcripts as the source. RT-PCR in the first round (using the HTBI primer set) targeted the TCR CDR3. TCRdb re-called the multiplex PCR reads through MiXCR, storing one row per CDR3 protein. The sample yields under 70,000 distinct CDR3 sequences, approximately 53% seen once. The CDR3 is made up of 23 amino acids, end residues included. Germline CDR1 and CDR2: SGHAT and FQDESV (reference sequence). The J gene is TRBJ1-5, the V gene TRBV11-1; TRBD1 is the table's D call and was not checked against the DNA. Source material: blood. This sequence originates from a woman between 55 and 75 years old with Graves' ophthalmopathy. CDR3 residues: CASSLAARGPPPWLHLRFGDQHF.